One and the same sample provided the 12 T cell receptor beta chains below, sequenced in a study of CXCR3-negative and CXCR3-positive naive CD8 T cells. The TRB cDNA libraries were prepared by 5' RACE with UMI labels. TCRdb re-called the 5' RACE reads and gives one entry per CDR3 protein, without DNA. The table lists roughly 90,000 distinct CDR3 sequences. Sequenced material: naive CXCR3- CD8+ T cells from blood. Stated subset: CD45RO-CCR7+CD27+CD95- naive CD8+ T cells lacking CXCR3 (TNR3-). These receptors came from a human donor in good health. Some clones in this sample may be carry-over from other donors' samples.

The CDR3 loop reads CSARVRGLNTGELFF. This chain uses TRBV20-1 with TRBJ2-2; TCRdb outputs TRBD2, but without DNA this stays unchecked. The CDR3 extends over 15 amino acids. Germline lookup yields CDR1 DFQATT and CDR2 SNEGSKA (reference sequence).

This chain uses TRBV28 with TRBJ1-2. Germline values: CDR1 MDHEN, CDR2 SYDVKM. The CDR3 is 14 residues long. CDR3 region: CASSLLINNYGYTF.

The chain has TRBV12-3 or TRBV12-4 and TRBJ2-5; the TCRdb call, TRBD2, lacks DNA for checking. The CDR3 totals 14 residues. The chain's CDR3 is CASSFRGVEETQYF.

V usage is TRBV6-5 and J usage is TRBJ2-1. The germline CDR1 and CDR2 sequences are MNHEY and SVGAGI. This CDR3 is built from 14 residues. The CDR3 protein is CASSYSEGLNEQFF.

CDR3 in amino acids: CSSAHEQPYNEQFF. The chain joins TRBV29-1 to TRBJ2-1. Germline V CDR1 and CDR2: SQVTM, ANQGSEA. The CDR3 runs 14 residues.

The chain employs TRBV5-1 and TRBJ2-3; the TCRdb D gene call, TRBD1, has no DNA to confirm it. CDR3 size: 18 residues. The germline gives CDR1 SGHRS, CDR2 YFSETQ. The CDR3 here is CASSSQYAGTGTTDTQYF.

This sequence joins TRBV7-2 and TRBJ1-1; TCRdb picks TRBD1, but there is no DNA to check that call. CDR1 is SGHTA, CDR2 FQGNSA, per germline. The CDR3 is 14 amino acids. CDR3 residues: CASRGTAPRTEAFF. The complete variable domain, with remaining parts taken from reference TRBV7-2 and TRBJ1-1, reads GAGVSQSPSNKVTEKGKDVELRCDPISGHTALYWYRQSLGQGLEFLIYFQGNSAPDKSGLPSDRFSAERTGGSVSTLTIQRTQQEDSAVYLCASRGTAPRTEAFFGQGTRLTVV.

This CDR3 reads CASSRPGQDYEQYF. This chain joins TRBV7-9 and TRBJ2-7; the TCRdb D gene call, TRBD1, has no DNA to confirm it. From germline, CDR1 is SEHNR and CDR2 FQNEAQ (reference sequence). This CDR3 has 14 amino acids.

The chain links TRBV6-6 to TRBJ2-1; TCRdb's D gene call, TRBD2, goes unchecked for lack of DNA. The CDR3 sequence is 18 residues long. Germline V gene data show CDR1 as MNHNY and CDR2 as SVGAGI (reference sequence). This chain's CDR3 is CASSQTSGGAKKNNEQFF.

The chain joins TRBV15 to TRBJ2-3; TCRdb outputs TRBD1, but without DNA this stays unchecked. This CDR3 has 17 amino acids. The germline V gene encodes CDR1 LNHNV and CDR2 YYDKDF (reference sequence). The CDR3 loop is CATSTYPLGGLTDTQYF. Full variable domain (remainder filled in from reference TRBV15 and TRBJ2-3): DAMVIQNPRYQVTQFGKPVTLSCSQTLNHNVMYWYQQKSSQAPKLLFHYYDKDFNNEADTPDNFQSRRPNTSFCFLDIRSPGLGDTAMYLCATSTYPLGGLTDTQYFGPGTRLTVL.

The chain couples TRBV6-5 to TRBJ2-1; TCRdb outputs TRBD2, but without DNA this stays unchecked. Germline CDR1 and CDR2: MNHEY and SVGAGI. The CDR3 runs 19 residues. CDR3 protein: CASSYTPPLAGESYNEQFF.

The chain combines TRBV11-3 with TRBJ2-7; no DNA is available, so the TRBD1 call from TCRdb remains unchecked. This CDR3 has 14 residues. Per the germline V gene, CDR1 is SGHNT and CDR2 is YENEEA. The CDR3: CASSSRDTTPEQYF.